These 26 T cell receptor beta chains came from one sample sequenced in a study of blood T cell repertoires in COVID-19. Clones were sequenced by immunoSEQ multiplex PCR, and TCRdb holds only the in-frame ones, with some missing. The sample comprises about 160,000 clones, approximately 80% of which are singletons, and roughly 9.1% rests with the top ten. The material sequenced was peripheral blood. Every receptor here comes from an elderly woman with active or convalescent COVID-19.

J is TRBJ2-7 and V is TRBV7-2; D not resolved. From germline, CDR1 is SGHTA and CDR2 FQGNSA. This CDR3 has 13 residues. V lost 4 bases to trimming and J lost 3 bases, with 10 bases between them. Here the CDR3 reads CASSSRTNYEQYF. CDR3 in DNA: TGTGCCAGCAGCTCGCGAACTAACTACGAGCAGTACTTC.

This clone was observed a few times. This chain uses TRBV2 with TRBJ2-2, with 8 positions matching TRBD1. Germline values: CDR1 SNHLY, CDR2 FYNNEI. The CDR3 sequence is 14 residues long. Trimming at V came to 7 bases and at J to 3 bases, leaving 4 bases not matched to a gene. The CDR3 here is CASTRTGHTGELFF. CDR3 coding DNA: TGTGCCAGCACGAGGACAGGGCACACCGGGGAGCTGTTTTTT.

This clone was picked up one time. The genes are TRBV30 and TRBJ1-6, with TRBD1 matching over 9 bases. This CDR3 is 16 amino acids long. The V gene's germline CDR1 is GTSNPN and CDR2 SVGIG (reference sequence). The J segment lost 3 bases and the V segment lost 3 bases, leaving 6 bases of the junction unmatched. For the CDR3, the DNA is TGTGCCTGGAGAGGGGGACAGGGATACTATAATTCACCCCTCCACTTT. Protein: CAWRGGQGYYNSPLHF.

The sample holds a few counts of this clone. At the DNA level, this CDR3 is encoded by other sequences in the same sample as well. The V gene is TRBV7-9, the J gene TRBJ1-6; 8 nucleotides align to TRBD1. CDR1 is SEHNR and CDR2 is FQNEAQ in the germline V gene (reference sequence). The CDR3 contains 15 residues. J was trimmed by 10 bases and V by 0 bases; bases with no gene match: 5. The DNA for the CDR3 is TGTGCCAGCAGCTTAGCGACAGGGGTCGGCTCACCCCTCCACTTT. This gives the protein CASSLATGVGSPLHF.

As concerns this clone: The junction departs from germline at one end; a sequencing error may be responsible. The V gene is TRBV13, the J gene TRBJ1-2; TRBD1 might be the D (5 bases). The CDR3 has 16 residues. Germline CDR1 reads PRHDT; CDR2 reads FYEKMQ (reference sequence). This chain's CDR3 is CASSIGVWAGNYGYTF. CDR3 nucleotide sequence: TGTGCCAGCAGCATAGGGGTTTGGGCAGGCAACTATGGCTACACCTTC.

The V call is TRBV7-2, the J call TRBJ2-2; TRBD1 agrees at 12 bases. Germline V gene data show CDR1 as SGHTA and CDR2 as FQGNSA. J was trimmed by 6 bases and V by 7 bases; bases with no gene match: 3. The CDR3 consists of 14 residues. In nucleotides, the CDR3 is TGTGCCAGCACCCGGGACAGGGGGCCCGGGGAGCTGTTTTTT. It is translated as CASTRDRGPGELFF.

The rearrangement joins TRBV2 to TRBJ2-7; 8 positions match TRBD1. Trimming at V came to 7 bases and at J to 4 bases, leaving 6 bases not matched to a gene. The CDR3 totals 13 residues. The germline V gene has CDR1 SNHLY and CDR2 FYNNEI. CDR3 sequence: CASKGQGSYEQYF. As DNA, the CDR3 is TGTGCCAGCAAAGGACAGGGATCTTACGAGCAGTACTTC.

V gene TRBV15 combines with J gene TRBJ1-3; unclear D gene. Germline V lookup: CDR1 LNHNV, CDR2 YYDKDF (reference sequence). V was trimmed by 1 base and J by 0 bases, leaving 4 bases between them. This CDR3 spans 14 amino acids. The CDR3: CATSRGPSGNTIYF. The CDR3 coding sequence is TGTGCCACCAGCAGAGGGCCCTCTGGAAACACCATATATTTT.

The chain has TRBV15 and TRBJ1-4; D gene unclear. Trimming took 3 bases from V and 8 from J, leaving 13 bases between them. The length of the CDR3 is 14 residues. Germline V gene data show CDR1 as LNHNV and CDR2 as YYDKDF (reference sequence). The CDR3 protein is CATSSVGRNEKLFF. In nucleotides, the CDR3 is TGTGCCACCAGCAGCGTAGGGAGGAACGAAAAACTGTTTTTT.

This clone appeared a single time. The chain joins TRBV19 to TRBJ1-2, with 8 bases identical to TRBD1. V was pared by 5 bases and J by 7 bases, with 6 bases of the junction left unmatched. Looked up from germline, CDR1 is LNHDA and CDR2 is SQIVND (reference sequence). CDR3 length equals 13 residues. CDR3 sequence reads: CASSSPGGFGYTF. In nucleotides, the CDR3 is TGTGCCAGTAGTTCCCCAGGGGGCTTTGGCTACACCTTC.

This clone was seen only once. V gene TRBV6-2 or TRBV6-3 combines with J gene TRBJ2-1; TRBD1 might be the D (5 bases). The CDR3 spans 15 residues. Germline V lookup: CDR1 MNHEY, CDR2 SVGEGT. Trimming removed 5 bases from V and 8 bases from J, with 19 bases in between. CDR3 sequence: CASSPDTPTGDEQFF. As DNA, the CDR3 is TGTGCCAGCAGTCCGGACACTCCTACGGGCGATGAGCAGTTCTTC.

The J gene is TRBJ2-1, the V gene TRBV10-3; 13 bases are shared with TRBD2. The CDR3 has 17 amino acids. From germline, CDR1 is ENHRY and CDR2 SYGVKD. J gave up 5 bases and V 5 bases, and 9 bases lay outside the gene matches. CDR3 sequence (DNA): TGTGCCATCAGTAGTGGACTAGCGGGGGAAAGCCACAATGAGCAGTTCTTC. This sequence encodes CAISSGLAGESHNEQFF.

There are a few counts of this clone. This chain links TRBV6-2 or TRBV6-3 with TRBJ1-2; the D gene is possibly TRBD1 (6 bases). V dropped 6 bases and J dropped 8 bases, with 10 bases sitting between them. In germline, CDR1 is MNHEY, CDR2 SVGEGT. The CDR3 loop spans 11 amino acids. The CDR3 protein is CASSRGGGYTF. DNA for the CDR3: TGTGCCAGCAGCAGGGGAGGGGGCTACACCTTC.

J is TRBJ1-1 and V is TRBV10-3; D possibly corresponds to TRBD1 (6 bases). V lost 6 bases and J 8 bases, leaving 19 bases between the germline ends. CDR1 and CDR2 from the germline V gene are ENHRY and SYGVKD. The CDR3 sequence is 14 residues long. The CDR3 coding sequence is TGTGCCATCAGCGAGGACAGTACCTACTCGGAAGCTTTCTTT. It specifies CAISEDSTYSEAFF.

The chain employs TRBV23-1 and TRBJ1-5; 11 bases agree with TRBD1. TRBV23-1 is an open reading frame whose function is uncertain. The V segment lost 0 bases and the J segment 1 base; nucleotides outside the gene matches: 8. This CDR3 is built from 19 residues. CDR3: CASSQSRDRGWKSNQPQHF. CDR3 sequence (DNA): TGCGCCAGCAGTCAATCGAGGGACAGGGGGTGGAAAAGCAATCAGCCCCAGCATTTT.

This clone was counted only a few times. The CDR3: CASSPVLNTEAFF. CDR3 in DNA: TGTGCCAGTAGCCCGGTTCTCAACACTGAAGCTTTCTTT. The chain uses TRBV19 and TRBJ1-1, with no clear D. Trimming took 6 bases from V and 2 from J, leaving 10 bases between them. The germline V gene has CDR1 LNHDA and CDR2 SQIVND (reference sequence). The CDR3 is made up of 13 amino acids.

V is TRBV5-5 and J is TRBJ2-5; 8 nucleotides align to TRBD1. Germline loops: CDR1 SGHKS, CDR2 YYEKEE (reference sequence). The CDR3 is 15 amino acids. After removal of 0 bases from V and 1 base from J, the junction contained 2 bases not matched to a gene. Here the CDR3 DNA reads TGTGCCAGCAGCTTGGACAGGGGGTCCCAAGAGACCCAGTACTTC. It translates to CASSLDRGSQETQYF.

This chain connects TRBV19 to TRBJ2-5; 12 bases fit TRBD2. Germline V gene data show CDR1 as LNHDA and CDR2 as SQIVND (reference sequence). The trim removed 6 bases at V and 5 bases at J, leaving 7 bases unmatched. There are 15 residues in the CDR3. The CDR3 here is CASRELAGGRETQYF. DNA for the CDR3: TGTGCCAGTAGAGAGCTAGCGGGGGGGAGGGAGACCCAGTACTTC.

The chain links TRBV2 to TRBJ2-2, with D unclear. The germline V gene has CDR1 SNHLY and CDR2 FYNNEI. V gave up 4 bases and J gave up 4 bases, with 16 bases separating them. This CDR3 spans 16 amino acids. In DNA, the CDR3 is TGTGCCAGCAGTGGGTACCGCTGGGCGAGCACCGGGGAGCTGTTTTTT. Translated: CASSGYRWASTGELFF.

This clone was seen only a few times. This sequence joins TRBV10-2 and TRBJ1-5, with D possibly being TRBD1 (6 bases). This CDR3 has 16 residues. Germline loops: CDR1 WSHSY, CDR2 SAAADI. V lost 2 bases and J 9 bases, leaving 20 bases between the germline ends. The CDR3 protein is CASSERGADRSPPQHF. The CDR3 nucleotides read TGCGCCAGCAGTGAGAGGGGCGCGGACAGAAGTCCGCCCCAGCATTTT.

The gene calls are TRBV29-1 and TRBJ1-4; TRBD1 matches at 7 bases. Germline V gene sequence: CDR1 SQVTM, CDR2 ANQGSEA. Trimming took 8 bases from V and 2 from J; bases not matched to a gene: 5. This CDR3 has 13 residues. The CDR3 protein is CSTQTGTNEKLFF. CDR3 DNA: TGCAGCACCCAGACAGGGACTAATGAAAAACTGTTTTTT.

This chain connects TRBV5-5 to TRBJ1-2, with 7 bases identical to TRBD1. In germline, CDR1 is SGHKS, CDR2 YYEKEE (reference sequence). V trimming: 4 bases; J trimming: 0 bases; junction bases outside the gene matches: 6. The CDR3 sequence is 15 residues long. In DNA form, the CDR3 reads TGTGCCAGCAGCCTACAGGGGACCGCTAACTATGGCTACACCTTC. Amino acids: CASSLQGTANYGYTF.

V is TRBV5-1 and J is TRBJ2-1; tentative D call: TRBD2 (6 bases). There are 11 residues in the CDR3. Germline assignment: CDR1 SGHRS and CDR2 YFSETQ. The V end lost 5 bases, the J end lost 10 bases, and 10 bases lay between the germline ends. In DNA form, the CDR3 reads TGCGCCAGCAGAACGGAGGGGGAGCAGTTCTTC. It yields the protein CASRTEGEQFF. The full variable domain, its missing parts supplied by reference TRBV5-1 and TRBJ2-1, is KAGVTQTPRYLIKTRGQQVTLSCSPISGHRSVSWYQQTPGQGLQFLFEYFSETQRNKGNFPGRFSGRQFSNSRSEMNVSTLELGDSALYLCASRTEGEQFFGPGTRLTVL.

This CDR3 is CASGLPAGGNTIYF. DNA for the CDR3: TGTGCTAGTGGTTTGCCTGCAGGTGGGAACACCATATATTTT. The rearrangement links TRBV12-5 to TRBJ1-3; D remains ambiguous. Looked up from germline, CDR1 is LGHNT and CDR2 is FRNRAP. Trimming took 2 bases from V and 7 from J, leaving 12 bases between them. CDR3 length: 14 residues.

The V gene is TRBV10-3, the J gene TRBJ2-5; 7 bases fit TRBD1. Germline V gene data show CDR1 as ENHRY and CDR2 as SYGVKD. J gave up 0 bases and V 6 bases, and 4 bases lay outside the gene matches. This CDR3 has 14 amino acids. This CDR3 reads CAISPDRDQETQYF. In nucleotides, the CDR3 is TGTGCCATCAGCCCCGACAGGGACCAAGAGACCCAGTACTTC.

The chain employs TRBV11-2 and TRBJ2-3; TRBD1 matches 10 bases. Germline-derived CDR1 and CDR2 are SGHAT and FQNNGV. The CDR3 has 16 amino acids. V lost 5 bases and J lost 3; bases outside the gene matches: 8. This CDR3 reads CASSEDRGRVTDTQYF. The CDR3 coding sequence is TGTGCCAGCAGCGAAGACAGGGGGCGCGTAACAGATACGCAGTATTTT.